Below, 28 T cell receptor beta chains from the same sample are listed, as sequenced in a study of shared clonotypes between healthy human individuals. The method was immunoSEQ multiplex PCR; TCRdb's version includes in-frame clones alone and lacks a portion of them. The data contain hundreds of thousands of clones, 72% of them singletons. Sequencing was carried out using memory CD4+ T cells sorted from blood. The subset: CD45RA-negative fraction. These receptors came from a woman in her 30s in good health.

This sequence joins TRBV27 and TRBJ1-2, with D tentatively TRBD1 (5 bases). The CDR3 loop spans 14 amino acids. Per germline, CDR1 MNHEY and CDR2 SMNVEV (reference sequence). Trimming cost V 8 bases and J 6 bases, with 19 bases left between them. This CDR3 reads CASHNPGRADGYTF. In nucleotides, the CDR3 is TGTGCCAGCCACAACCCAGGGCGGGCGGATGGCTACACCTTC.

In nucleotides, the CDR3 is TGCGCCAGCAGGACCGGGACAGGGACCCAAGAGACCCAGTACTTC. Protein sequence: CASRTGTGTQETQYF. This chain joins TRBV5-1 and TRBJ2-5; 9 bases align to TRBD1. The CDR3 contains 15 residues. Germline CDR1 reads SGHRS; CDR2 reads YFSETQ. Trimming removed 5 bases from V and 1 base from J; junction bases left unmatched: 6.

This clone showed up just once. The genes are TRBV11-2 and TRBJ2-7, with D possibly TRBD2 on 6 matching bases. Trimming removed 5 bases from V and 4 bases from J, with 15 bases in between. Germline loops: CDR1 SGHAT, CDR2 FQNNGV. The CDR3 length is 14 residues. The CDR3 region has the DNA TGTGCCAGCAGCACTAGTAGCGGTTTTTACGAGCAGTACTTC. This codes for CASSTSSGFYEQYF.

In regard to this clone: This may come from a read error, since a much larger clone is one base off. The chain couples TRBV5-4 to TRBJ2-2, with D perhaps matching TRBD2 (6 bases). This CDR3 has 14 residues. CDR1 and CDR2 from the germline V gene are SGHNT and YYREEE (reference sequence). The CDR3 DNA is TGTGCCAGCAGCCAAGCAGGGTACACCGGGGGGCTGTTTTTT. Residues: CASSQAGYTGGLFF.

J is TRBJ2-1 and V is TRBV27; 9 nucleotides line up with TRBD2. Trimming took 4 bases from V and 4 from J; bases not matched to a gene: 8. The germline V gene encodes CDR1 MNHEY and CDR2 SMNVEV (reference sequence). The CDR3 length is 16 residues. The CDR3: CASSSVSGRPYNEQFF. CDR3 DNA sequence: TGTGCCAGCAGTTCCGTGAGCGGGAGGCCATACAATGAGCAGTTCTTC.

The CDR3 protein is CASSPRLETDTQYF. CDR3 in DNA: TGTGCCAGCAGCCCTCGTCTAGAAACAGATACGCAGTATTTT. The J gene is TRBJ2-3, the V gene TRBV4-2, with D uncertain. This CDR3 has 14 residues. V was cut by 4 bases and J by 3 bases, with 11 bases left in between. The V gene's germline CDR1 is LGHNA and CDR2 YNFKEQ.

Here the CDR3 reads CASSMQAKNIQYF. The CDR3 coding sequence is TGTGCCAGTAGTATGCAAGCCAAAAACATTCAGTACTTC. This sequence joins TRBV19 and TRBJ2-4, with unresolved D. Per germline, CDR1 LNHDA and CDR2 SQIVND (reference sequence). The CDR3 has 13 residues. V lost 3 bases, J lost 0 bases, and 3 bases lay in between.

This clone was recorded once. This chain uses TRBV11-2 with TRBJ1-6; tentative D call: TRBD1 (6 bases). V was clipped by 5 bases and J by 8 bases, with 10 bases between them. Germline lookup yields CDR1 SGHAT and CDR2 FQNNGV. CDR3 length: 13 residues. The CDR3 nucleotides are TGTGCCAGCAGCCGAGGGGGGGATTCACCCCTCCACTTT. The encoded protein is CASSRGGDSPLHF.

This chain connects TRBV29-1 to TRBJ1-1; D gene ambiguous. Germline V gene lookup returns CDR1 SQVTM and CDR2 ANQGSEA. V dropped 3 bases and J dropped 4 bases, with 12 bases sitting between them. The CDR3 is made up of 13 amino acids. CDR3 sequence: CSVDEHRGTEAFF. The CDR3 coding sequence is TGCAGCGTTGACGAACATCGAGGCACTGAAGCTTTCTTT. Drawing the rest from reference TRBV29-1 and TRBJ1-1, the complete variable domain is SAVISQKPSRDICQRGTSLTIQCQVDSQVTMMFWYRQQPGQSLTLIATANQGSEATYESGFVIDKFPISRPNLTFSTLTVSNMSPEDSSIYLCSVDEHRGTEAFFGQGTRLTVV.

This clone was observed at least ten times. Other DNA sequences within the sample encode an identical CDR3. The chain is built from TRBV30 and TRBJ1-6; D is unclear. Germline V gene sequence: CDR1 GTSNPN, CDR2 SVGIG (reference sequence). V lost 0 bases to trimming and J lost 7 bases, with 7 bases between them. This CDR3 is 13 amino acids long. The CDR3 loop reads CAWSVRGNSPLHF. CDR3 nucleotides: TGTGCCTGGAGTGTACGGGGAAATTCACCCCTCCACTTT.

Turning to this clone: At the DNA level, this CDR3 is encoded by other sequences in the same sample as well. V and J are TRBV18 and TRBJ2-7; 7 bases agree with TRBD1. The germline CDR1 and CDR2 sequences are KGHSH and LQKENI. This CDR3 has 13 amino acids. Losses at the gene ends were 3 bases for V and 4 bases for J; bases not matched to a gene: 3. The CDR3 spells CASSPGQTYEQYF. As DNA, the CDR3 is TGTGCCAGCTCACCGGGACAGACTTACGAGCAGTACTTC.

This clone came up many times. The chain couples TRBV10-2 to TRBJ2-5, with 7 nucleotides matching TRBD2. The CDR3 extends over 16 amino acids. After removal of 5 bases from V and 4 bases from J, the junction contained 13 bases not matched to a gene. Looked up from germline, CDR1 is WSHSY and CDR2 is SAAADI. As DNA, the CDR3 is TGCGCCAGCAGTCAGGTCGGGCGCGGGAGTAGAGAGACCCAGTACTTC. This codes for CASSQVGRGSRETQYF.

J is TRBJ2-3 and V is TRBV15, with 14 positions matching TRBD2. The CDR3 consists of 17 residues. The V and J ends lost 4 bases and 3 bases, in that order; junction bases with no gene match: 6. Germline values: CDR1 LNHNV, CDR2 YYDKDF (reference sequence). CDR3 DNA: TGTGCCACCAGCAAAGGGGGGACTAGCGGGAGTACAGATACGCAGTATTTT. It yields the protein CATSKGGTSGSTDTQYF.

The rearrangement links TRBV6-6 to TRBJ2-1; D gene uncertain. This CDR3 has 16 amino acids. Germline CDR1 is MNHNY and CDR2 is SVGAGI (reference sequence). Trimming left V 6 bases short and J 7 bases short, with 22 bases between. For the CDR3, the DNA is TGTGCCAGCAGCAGCTATCACGATCCTCTCGTGAATGAGCAGTTCTTC. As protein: CASSSYHDPLVNEQFF.

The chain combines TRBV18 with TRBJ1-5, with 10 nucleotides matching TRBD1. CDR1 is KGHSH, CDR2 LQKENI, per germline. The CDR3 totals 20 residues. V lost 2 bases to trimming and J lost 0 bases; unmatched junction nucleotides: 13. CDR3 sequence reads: CASSPRSGQGTGYSNQPQHF. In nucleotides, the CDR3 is TGTGCCAGCTCACCAAGATCGGGACAGGGGACTGGCTATAGCAATCAGCCCCAGCATTTT.

CDR3 loop: CASSSGTYSNQPQHF. In nucleotides, the CDR3 is TGTGCCAGCAGCTCCGGGACGTATAGCAATCAGCCCCAGCATTTT. V usage is TRBV7-9 and J usage is TRBJ1-5; weak D call: TRBD1 (5 bases). V shed 4 bases and J shed 0 bases, with 10 bases lying between them. The CDR3 is 15 amino acids. Per germline, CDR1 SEHNR and CDR2 FQNEAQ (reference sequence).

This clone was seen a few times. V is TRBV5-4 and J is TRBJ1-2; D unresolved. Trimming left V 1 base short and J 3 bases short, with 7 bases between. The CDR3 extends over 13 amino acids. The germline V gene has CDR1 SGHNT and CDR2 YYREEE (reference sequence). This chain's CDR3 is CASSLMEHYGYTF. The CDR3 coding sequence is TGTGCCAGCAGCTTGATGGAACACTATGGCTACACCTTC.

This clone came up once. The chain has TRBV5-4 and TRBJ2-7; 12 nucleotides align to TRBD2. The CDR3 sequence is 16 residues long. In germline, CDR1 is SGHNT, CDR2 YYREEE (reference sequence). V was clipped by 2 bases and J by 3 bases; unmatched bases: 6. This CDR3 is CASSLFPSGRDYEQYF. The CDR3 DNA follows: TGTGCCAGCAGCTTATTCCCTAGCGGGAGGGACTACGAGCAGTACTTC.

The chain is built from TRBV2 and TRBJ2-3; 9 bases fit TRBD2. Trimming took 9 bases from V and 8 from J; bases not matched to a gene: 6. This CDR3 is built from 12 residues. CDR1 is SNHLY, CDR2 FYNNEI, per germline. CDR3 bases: TGTGCCAGTAGCGGGAGCCGGGTTACGCAGTATTTT. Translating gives CASSGSRVTQYF.

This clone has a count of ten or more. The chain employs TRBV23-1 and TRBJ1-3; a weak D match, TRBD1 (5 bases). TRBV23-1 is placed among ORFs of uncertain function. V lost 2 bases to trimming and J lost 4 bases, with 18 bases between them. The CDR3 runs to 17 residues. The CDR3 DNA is TGCGCCAGCAGTCAACCCCTCCCACAGGAGGAGGGAAACACCATATATTTT. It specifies CASSQPLPQEEGNTIYF.

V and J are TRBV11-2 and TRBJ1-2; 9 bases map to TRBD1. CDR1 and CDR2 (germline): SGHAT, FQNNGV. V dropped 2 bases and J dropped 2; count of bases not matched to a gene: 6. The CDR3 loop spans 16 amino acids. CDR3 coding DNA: TGTGCCAGCAGCTTAACCGCCGGGACAGGGAACTATGGCTACACCTTC. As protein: CASSLTAGTGNYGYTF.

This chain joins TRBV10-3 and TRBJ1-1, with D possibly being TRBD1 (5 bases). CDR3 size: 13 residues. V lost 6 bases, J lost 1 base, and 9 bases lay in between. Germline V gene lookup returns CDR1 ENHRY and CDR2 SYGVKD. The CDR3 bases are TGTGCCATCAGCCTGACAGAGAACACTGAAGCTTTCTTT. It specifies CAISLTENTEAFF.

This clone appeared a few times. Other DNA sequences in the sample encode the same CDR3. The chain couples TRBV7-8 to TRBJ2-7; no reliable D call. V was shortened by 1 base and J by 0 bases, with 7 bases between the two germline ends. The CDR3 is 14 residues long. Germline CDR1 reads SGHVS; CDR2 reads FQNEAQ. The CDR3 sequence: CASSLVSSSYEQYF. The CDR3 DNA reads TGTGCCAGCAGCTTAGTGTCTAGCTCCTACGAGCAGTACTTC.

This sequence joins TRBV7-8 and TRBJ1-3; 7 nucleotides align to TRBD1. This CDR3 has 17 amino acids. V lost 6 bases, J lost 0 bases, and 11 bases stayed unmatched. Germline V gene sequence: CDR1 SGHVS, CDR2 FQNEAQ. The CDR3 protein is CASRSKRGDSSGNTIYF. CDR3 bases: TGTGCCAGCAGATCCAAGAGGGGGGACAGCTCTGGAAACACCATATATTTT.

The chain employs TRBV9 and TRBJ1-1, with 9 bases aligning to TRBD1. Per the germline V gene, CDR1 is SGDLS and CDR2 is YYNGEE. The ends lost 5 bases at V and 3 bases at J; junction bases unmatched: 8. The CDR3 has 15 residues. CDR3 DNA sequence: TGTGCCAGCAGTCAGTTACAGGGGGCTCACACTGAAGCTTTCTTT. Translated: CASSQLQGAHTEAFF.

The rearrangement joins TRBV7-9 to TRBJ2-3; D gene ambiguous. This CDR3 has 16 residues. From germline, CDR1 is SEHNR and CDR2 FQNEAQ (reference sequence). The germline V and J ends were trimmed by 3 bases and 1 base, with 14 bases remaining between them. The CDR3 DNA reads TGTGCCAGCAGCTTGTCCCAGTCAATGGGCACAGATACGCAGTATTTT. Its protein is CASSLSQSMGTDTQYF.

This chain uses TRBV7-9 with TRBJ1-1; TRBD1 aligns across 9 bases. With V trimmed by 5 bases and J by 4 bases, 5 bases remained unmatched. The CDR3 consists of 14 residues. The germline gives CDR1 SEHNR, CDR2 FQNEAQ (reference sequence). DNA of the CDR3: TGTGCCAGCAGCGGGACAGGGCGGATCACTGAAGCTTTCTTT. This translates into CASSGTGRITEAFF.

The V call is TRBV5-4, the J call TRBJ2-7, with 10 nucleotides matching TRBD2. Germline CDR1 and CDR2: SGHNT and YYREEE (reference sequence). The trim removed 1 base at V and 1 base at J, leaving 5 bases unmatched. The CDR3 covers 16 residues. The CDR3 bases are TGTGCCAGCAGCTTGAGAAGGACTAGCGGATCCTACGAGCAGTACTTC. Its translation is CASSLRRTSGSYEQYF. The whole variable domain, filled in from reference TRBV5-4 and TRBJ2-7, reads ETGVTQSPTHLIKTRGQQVTLRCSSQSGHNTVSWYQQALGQGPQFIFQYYREEENGRGNFPPRFSGLQFPNYSSELNVNALELDDSALYLCASSLRRTSGSYEQYFGPGTRLTVT.